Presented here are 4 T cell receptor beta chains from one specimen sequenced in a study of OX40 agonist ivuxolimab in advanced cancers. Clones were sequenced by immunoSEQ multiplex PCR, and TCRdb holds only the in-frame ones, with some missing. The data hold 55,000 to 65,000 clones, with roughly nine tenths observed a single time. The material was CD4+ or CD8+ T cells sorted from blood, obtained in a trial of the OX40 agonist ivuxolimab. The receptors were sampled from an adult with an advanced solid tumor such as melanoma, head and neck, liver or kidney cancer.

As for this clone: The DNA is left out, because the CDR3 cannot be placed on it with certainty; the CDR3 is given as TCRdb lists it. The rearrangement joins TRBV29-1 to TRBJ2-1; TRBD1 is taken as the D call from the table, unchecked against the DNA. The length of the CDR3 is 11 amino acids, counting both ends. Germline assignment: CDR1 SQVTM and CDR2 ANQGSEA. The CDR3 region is CSAFGQGSEFF.

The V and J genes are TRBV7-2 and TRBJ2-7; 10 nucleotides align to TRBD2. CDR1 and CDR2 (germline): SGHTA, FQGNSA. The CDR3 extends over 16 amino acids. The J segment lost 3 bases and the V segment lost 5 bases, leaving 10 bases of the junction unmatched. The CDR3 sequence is CASSPDSTSGNYEQYF. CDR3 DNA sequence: TGTGCCAGCAGCCCCGACTCCACTAGCGGGAACTACGAGCAGTACTTC.

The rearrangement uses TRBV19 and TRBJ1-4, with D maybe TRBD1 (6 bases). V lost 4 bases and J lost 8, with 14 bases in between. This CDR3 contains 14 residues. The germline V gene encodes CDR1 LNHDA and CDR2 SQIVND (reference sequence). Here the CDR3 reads CASSTTSGVEKLFF. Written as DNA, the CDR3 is TGTGCCAGTAGTACGACCTCAGGGGTAGAAAAACTGTTTTTT.

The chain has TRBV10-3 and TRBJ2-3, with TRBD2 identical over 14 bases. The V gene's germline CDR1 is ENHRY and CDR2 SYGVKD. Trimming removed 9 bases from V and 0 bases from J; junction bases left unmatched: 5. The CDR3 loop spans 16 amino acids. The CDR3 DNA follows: TGTGCCATTGGGACTAGCGGGGGAACTAGCACAGATACGCAGTATTTT. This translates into CAIGTSGGTSTDTQYF.